The 2 T cell receptor beta chains presented below share a single source sample, sequenced in a study of blood T cell repertoires in COVID-19. Produced via immunoSEQ multiplex PCR; TCRdb's table is partial and in-frame only. In the table there are about 200,000 clones, under 90% of which are singletons. Sequencing input: peripheral blood. These receptors came from a woman aged 40-49 years with active or convalescent COVID-19.

This chain links TRBV3-1 (or the pseudogene TRBV3-2) with TRBJ1-1, with 8 positions matching TRBD1. The length of the CDR3 is 16 residues. Germline-derived CDR1 and CDR2 are LGHDT and YNNKEL (reference sequence). The V segment lost 2 bases and the J segment 2 bases; nucleotides outside the gene matches: 7. CDR3 residues: CASSQFATGANTEAFF. CDR3 DNA: TGTGCCAGCAGCCAATTTGCGACAGGGGCCAACACTGAAGCTTTCTTT.

V is TRBV27 and J is TRBJ1-5; TRBD1 agrees at 12 bases. J was trimmed by 7 bases and V by 5 bases; bases with no gene match: 6. This CDR3 has 15 residues. The germline V gene encodes CDR1 MNHEY and CDR2 SMNVEV (reference sequence). The CDR3 region is CASSPRDRGRQPQHF. DNA for the CDR3: TGTGCCAGCAGTCCCCGGGACAGGGGGCGGCAGCCCCAGCATTTT.